This T cell receptor beta chain is from a study of blood T cell repertoires in COVID-19. Across the study: The samples span acute and convalescent COVID-19 from the United States, Italy and Spain.

Original processing notes: The authors estimated nucleated cell counts from reference gene primer amplification. Using immunoSEQ multiplex PCR, the repertoire was profiled, and TCRdb retains in-frame clones only, with some absent. V and J calls and clone size are as listed in that table; D and trimming were resolved from the DNA. The sample comprises about 100,000 clones, roughly 85% of which are singletons, and about 2% rests with the top ten. This clone was seen more than once but under ten times. Material: peripheral blood. This receptor was obtained from a human donor in a cohort sampled during active COVID-19.

The DNA for the CDR3 is TGTGCCAGCAGCTTAGTCGCAGTGGGGGCGCAGACTAATGAAAAACTGTTTTTT. Its translation: CASSLVAVGAQTNEKLFF. This chain links TRBV7-8 with TRBJ1-4; possibly TRBD1 for D (6 bases). Trimming left V 1 base short and J 2 bases short, with 17 bases between. Germline assignment: CDR1 SGHVS and CDR2 FQNEAQ. The CDR3 has 18 residues.